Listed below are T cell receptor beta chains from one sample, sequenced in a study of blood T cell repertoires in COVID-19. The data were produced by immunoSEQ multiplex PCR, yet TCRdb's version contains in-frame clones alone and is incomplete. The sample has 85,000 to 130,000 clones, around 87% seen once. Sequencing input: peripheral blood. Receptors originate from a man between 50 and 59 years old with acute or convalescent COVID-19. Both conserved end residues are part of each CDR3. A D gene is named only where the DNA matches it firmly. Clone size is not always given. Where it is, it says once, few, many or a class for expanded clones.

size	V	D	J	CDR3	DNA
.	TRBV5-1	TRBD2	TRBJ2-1	CASSLGTSSVYNEQFF	TGCGCCAGCAGCTTGGGGACTAGTTCGGTCTACAATGAGCAGTTCTTC
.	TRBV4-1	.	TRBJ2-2	CASSQDSDRGYTGELFF	TGCGCCAGCAGCCAAGATAGTGATAGGGGCTACACCGGGGAGCTGTTTTTT
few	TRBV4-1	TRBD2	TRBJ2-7	CASSHSGGRSYEQYF	TGCGCCAGCAGTCACAGCGGGGGCAGGTCCTACGAGCAGTACTTC
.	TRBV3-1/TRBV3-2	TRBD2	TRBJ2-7	CASSQEGTSVYYEQYF	TGTGCCAGCAGCCAAGAAGGGACTAGCGTCTACTACGAGCAGTACTTC
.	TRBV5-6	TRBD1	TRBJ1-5	CASTTGGQPQHF	TGTGCCAGCACGACAGGGGGCCAGCCCCAGCATTTT
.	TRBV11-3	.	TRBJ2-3	CASSLGAGDTDTQYF	TGTGCCAGCAGCCTTGGGGCAGGCGACACAGATACGCAGTATTTT
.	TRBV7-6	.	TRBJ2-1	CASSLGPAGSSYNEQFF	TGTGCCAGCAGCCTAGGGCCAGCGGGCAGCTCCTACAATGAGCAGTTCTTC
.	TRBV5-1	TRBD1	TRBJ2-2	CASSPRQGTGELFF	TGCGCCAGCAGCCCAAGACAGGGAACCGGGGAGCTGTTTTTT
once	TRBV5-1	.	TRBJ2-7	CASSLEQGFEQYF	TGCGCCAGCAGCTTGGAACAGGGCTTCGAGCAGTACTTC
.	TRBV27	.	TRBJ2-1	CASSISSYNEQFF	TGTGCCAGCAGCATTAGCTCCTACAATGAGCAGTTCTTC
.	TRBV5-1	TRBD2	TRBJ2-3	CASSPLAGEDTQYF	TGCGCCAGCAGCCCCCTAGCGGGAGAAGATACGCAGTATTTT
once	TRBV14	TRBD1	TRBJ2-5	CASGPMLNSKDRGLVETQYF	TGTGCCAGCGGACCAATGCTCAACTCAAAGGACAGGGGATTGGTTGAGACCCAGTACTTC
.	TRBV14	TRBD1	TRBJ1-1	CASSPTGVFGTEAFF	TGTGCCAGCAGCCCTACAGGGGTCTTCGGCACTGAAGCTTTCTTT
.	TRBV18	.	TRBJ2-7	CASSPRPGSAYEQYF	TGTGCCAGCTCACCGAGGCCGGGATCGGCCTACGAGCAGTACTTC
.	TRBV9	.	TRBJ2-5	CASSAGGDKETQYF	TGTGCCAGCAGCGCCGGAGGAGATAAAGAGACCCAGTACTTC
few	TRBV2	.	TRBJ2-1	CASRANNEQFF	TGTGCCAGCAGGGCAAACAATGAGCAGTTCTTC
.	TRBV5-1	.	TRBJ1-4	CASSLEGVREKLFF	TGCGCCAGCAGCTTGGAGGGGGTGAGGGAAAAACTGTTTTTT
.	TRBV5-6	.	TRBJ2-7	CASSLGRLAEQYF	TGTGCCAGCAGCTTGGGGCGGCTAGCGGAGCAGTACTTC
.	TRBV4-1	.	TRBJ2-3	CASSEGGTTDTQYF	TGCGCCAGCAGCGAGGGGGGGACCACAGATACGCAGTATTTT
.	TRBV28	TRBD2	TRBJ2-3	CASSPQAGGIEDTQYF	TGTGCCAGCAGTCCGCAAGCGGGAGGGATTGAAGATACGCAGTATTTT
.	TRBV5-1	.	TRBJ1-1	CASSLRTENTEAFF	TGCGCCAGCAGCTTACGGACAGAGAACACTGAAGCTTTCTTT
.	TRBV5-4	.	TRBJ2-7	CASSSTGAYEQYF	TGTGCCAGCAGCTCGACAGGAGCCTACGAGCAGTACTTC
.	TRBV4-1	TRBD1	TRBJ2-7	CASSLRGQAPYEQYF	TGCGCCAGCAGCCTCCGTGGACAGGCACCTTACGAGCAGTACTTC
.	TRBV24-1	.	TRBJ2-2	CATSDSTDTGELFF	TGTGCCACCAGTGACTCGACAGACACCGGGGAGCTGTTTTTT
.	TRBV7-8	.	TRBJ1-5	CASSSKQGNQPQHF	TGTGCCAGCAGCTCAAAACAGGGAAATCAGCCCCAGCATTTT
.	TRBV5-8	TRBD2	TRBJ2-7	CASSRDSGRYEQYF	TGTGCCAGCAGCAGGGACAGCGGGAGGTACGAGCAGTACTTC
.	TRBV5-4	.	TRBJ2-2	CASSLGRNTGELFF	TGTGCCAGCAGCTTGGGCAGGAACACCGGGGAGCTGTTTTTT
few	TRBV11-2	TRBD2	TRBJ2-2	CASSLGLADNTGELFF	TGTGCCAGCAGCTTAGGGCTAGCGGACAACACCGGGGAGCTGTTTTTT
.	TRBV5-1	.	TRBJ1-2	CASSYGKNLNYGYTF	TGCGCCAGCAGCTACGGGAAAAACCTAAACTATGGCTACACCTTC
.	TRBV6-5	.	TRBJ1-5	CASSIQGTSNQPQHF	TGTGCCAGCAGTATTCAGGGGACCAGCAATCAGCCCCAGCATTTT
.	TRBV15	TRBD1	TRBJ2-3	CATRPGQGRSDTQYF	TGTGCCACCAGGCCGGGACAGGGTCGATCAGATACGCAGTATTTT
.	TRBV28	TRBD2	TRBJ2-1	CASSLAGGSLEQFF	TGTGCCAGCAGTTTAGCGGGAGGGTCTCTTGAGCAGTTCTTC
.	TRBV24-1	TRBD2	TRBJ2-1	CATSRGLARYEQFF	TGTGCCACCAGTAGAGGACTAGCGAGGTATGAGCAGTTCTTC
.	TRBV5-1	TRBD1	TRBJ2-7	CASGGQGGSYEQYF	TGCGCCAGCGGGGGACAGGGGGGATCCTACGAGCAGTACTTC
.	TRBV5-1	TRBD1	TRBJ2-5	CASSLGEGAAETQYF	TGCGCCAGCAGCTTGGGTGAGGGGGCAGCGGAGACCCAGTACTTC
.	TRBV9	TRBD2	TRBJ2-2	CASSGHLGTSGVNTGELFF	TGTGCCAGCAGCGGGCACTTAGGGACTAGCGGGGTGAACACCGGGGAGCTGTTTTTT
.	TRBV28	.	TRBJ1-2	CASSLGQYGYTF	TGTGCCAGCAGCCTCGGACAGTATGGCTACACCTTC
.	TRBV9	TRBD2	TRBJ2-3	CASSVGGLALGDTQYF	TGTGCCAGCAGCGTAGGTGGACTAGCTTTGGGAGATACGCAGTATTTT
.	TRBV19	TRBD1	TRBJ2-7	CASSGDRGYEQYF	TGTGCCAGTAGTGGGGACAGGGGCTACGAGCAGTACTTC
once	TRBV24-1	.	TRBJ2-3	CATSTGRDSTDTQYF	TGTGCCACTTCAACCGGCAGGGATTCCACAGATACGCAGTATTTT
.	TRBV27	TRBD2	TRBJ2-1	CASSRTEGTSGSGEQFF	TGTGCCAGCAGTCGGACTGAAGGGACTAGCGGGAGTGGTGAGCAGTTCTTC
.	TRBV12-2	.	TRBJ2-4	CASLPTGARSGDIQYF	TGTGCAAGTCTCCCGACAGGGGCGCGGAGTGGGGACATTCAGTACTTC
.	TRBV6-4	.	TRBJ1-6	CASSEKEGLSLHF	TGTGCCAGCAGTGAGAAAGAGGGCCTGAGCCTCCACTTT
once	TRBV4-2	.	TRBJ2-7	CASSQDLTREQYF	TGTGCCAGCAGCCAAGATCTTACTCGCGAGCAGTACTTC
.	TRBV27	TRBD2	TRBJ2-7	CASSFRTSGRYEQYF	TGTGCCAGCAGTTTCCGGACTAGCGGGAGGTACGAGCAGTACTTC
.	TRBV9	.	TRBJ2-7	CASSVGGGGPYEQYF	TGTGCCAGCAGCGTAGGAGGCGGAGGGCCCTACGAGCAGTACTTC
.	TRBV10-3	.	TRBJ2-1	CAISDVDTFNEQFF	TGTGCCATCAGTGACGTCGACACATTCAATGAGCAGTTCTTC
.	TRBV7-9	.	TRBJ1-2	CASSLDKTGGYTF	TGTGCCAGCAGCTTAGATAAAACGGGTGGCTACACCTTC
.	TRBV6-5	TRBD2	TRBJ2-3	CASSTTSGIGTQYF	TGTGCCAGCAGTACGACTAGCGGGATTGGTACGCAGTATTTT
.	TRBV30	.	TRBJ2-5	CAWSQSGETQYF	TGTGCCTGGTCCCAGAGCGGGGAGACCCAGTACTTC
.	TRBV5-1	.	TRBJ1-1	CASSNIGSNTEAFF	TGCGCCAGCAGCAACATCGGGTCGAACACTGAAGCTTTCTTT
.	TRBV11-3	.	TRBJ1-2	CASSFSQNHYGYTF	TGTGCCAGCAGCTTCTCACAAAATCACTATGGCTACACCTTC
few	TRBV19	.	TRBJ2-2	CASRTGQNTGELFF	TGTGCCAGTAGGACAGGCCAGAACACCGGGGAGCTGTTTTTT
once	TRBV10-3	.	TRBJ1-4	CAIGSGPNNEKLFF	TGTGCCATCGGATCAGGGCCCAATAATGAAAAACTGTTTTTT
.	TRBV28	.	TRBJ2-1	CASSLWRDSYNEQFF	TGTGCCAGCAGTTTATGGCGGGACTCCTACAATGAGCAGTTCTTC
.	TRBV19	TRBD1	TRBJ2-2	CASNPRQGDTGELFF	TGTGCCAGTAACCCTCGGCAGGGGGACACCGGGGAGCTGTTTTTT
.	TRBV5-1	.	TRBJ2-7	CASSLSGQPYEQYF	TGCGCCAGCAGCTTGTCGGGACAACCCTACGAGCAGTACTTC